These T cell receptor beta chains were read from a single sample in a study of healthy donors' naive CD4 and CD8 T cells. In TCRdb, the reads were re-called with MiXCR into one record per CDR3 protein. The sample has about 200,000 distinct CDR3 sequences; 65% to 75% are singletons. The specimen sequenced was naive CD4+ and CD8+ T cells sorted from blood, pooled from several donors. Receptors originate from a pool of human donors in good health; the sample pools cells from several healthy donors. The CDR3 runs from the conserved cysteine through the conserved F or W. D genes are given only for firm matches. A row's size may be missing; if present it is once, few, many or a size class.

V,D,J,size,DNA,CDR3
TRBV19,-,TRBJ1-5,-,TGTGCCACCACGATCGACGGACATCAGCCCCAGCATTTT,CATTIDGHQPQHF
TRBV19,TRBD1,TRBJ2-1,-,TGTGCCACCACCGGACAGGGATTAGACAATGAGCAGTTCTTC,CATTGQGLDNEQFF
TRBV6-5,TRBD1,TRBJ2-7,-,TGTGCCAGCTCCCGACCGGGACAGGGTTATTACGAGCAGTACTTC,CASSRPGQGYYEQYF
TRBV15,-,TRBJ1-2,-,TGTGCCACCAGCAGAGATTTAGGGGGGACGTATGGCTACACCTTC,CATSRDLGGTYGYTF
TRBV20-1,TRBD1,TRBJ1-1,-,TGCAGTGCTAGAGGATACCCGGGACAGATGAACACTGAAGCTTTCTTT,CSARGYPGQMNTEAFF
TRBV29-1,-,TRBJ2-1,-,TGCAGCGTTGGCATGGGGAGCGACAATGAGCAGTTCTTC,CSVGMGSDNEQFF
TRBV5-1,-,TRBJ2-5,-,TGTGCCAGCAGCTTGGTAGGCCAAGAGACCCAGTACTTC,CASSLVGQETQYF
TRBV29-1,TRBD1,TRBJ1-2,-,TGCAGCGTCCGGACAGGGGTGAAGAATAACTATGGCTACACCTTC,CSVRTGVKNNYGYTF
TRBV6-2/TRBV6-3,-,TRBJ2-7,-,TGTGCCAGCAGAGTAACTCCCTACGAGCAGTACTTC,CASRVTPYEQYF
TRBV6-5,-,TRBJ1-4,-,TGTGCCAGCAGTAGTGAGAGTAATGAAAAACTGTTTTTT,CASSSESNEKLFF
TRBV6-4,TRBD1,TRBJ2-7,-,TGTGCCAGCAGTGAGGGCCCCGCAGGGGGAATCTACGAGCAGTACTTC,CASSEGPAGGIYEQYF
TRBV30,-,TRBJ1-1,-,TGTGCCTGGAGTGTGAACGGTGAAGCTTTCTTT,CAWSVNGEAFF
TRBV29-1,-,TRBJ1-1,-,TGCAGCGTTGTTCCGGAACAGGGTGCTGAAGCTTTCTTT,CSVVPEQGAEAFF
TRBV12-3/TRBV12-4,TRBD2,TRBJ2-7,-,TGTGCTAGTGGAGCCGGGACTAGCGGAAACTACGAGCAGTACTTC,CASGAGTSGNYEQYF
TRBV15,TRBD1,TRBJ1-1,few,TGTGCCACCAGCAGCTACAGGGGGTCGGGCACTGAAGCTTTCTTT,CATSSYRGSGTEAFF
TRBV7-8,TRBD1,TRBJ2-1,once,TGTGCCAGCAGCTTAGGACAGGGTATAGCCTACAATGAGCAGTTCTTC,CASSLGQGIAYNEQFF
TRBV5-1,TRBD1,TRBJ2-2,-,TGCGCCAGCAGCCGACAGGGGCCCACCGGGGAGCTGTTTTTT,CASSRQGPTGELFF
TRBV12-3/TRBV12-4,-,TRBJ2-7,-,TGTGCCAGCAAAGACGGGCATATCTACGAGCAGTACTTC,CASKDGHIYEQYF
TRBV6-5,-,TRBJ2-2,-,TGTGCCAGCAGTTCCCTCTCCGGGGAGCTGTTTTTT,CASSSLSGELFF
TRBV11-2,TRBD1,TRBJ2-5,-,TGTGCCAGCAGCTCCGGGACAGGGTACCAAGAGACCCAGTACTTC,CASSSGTGYQETQYF
TRBV29-1,-,TRBJ2-7,few,TGCAGCGTTGAAGCAGGGGACTCCTACGAGCAGTACTTC,CSVEAGDSYEQYF
TRBV27,-,TRBJ2-7,-,TGTGCCAGCAGTCCGAAGAAGCAGTACTTC,CASSPKKQYF
TRBV29-1,-,TRBJ2-7,-,TGCAGCGTTGAATCCCGAGAGGGCTACGAGCAGTACTTC,CSVESREGYEQYF
TRBV2,TRBD1,TRBJ1-1,once,TGTGCCAGCACCGCACAGGGGATGAACACTGAAGCTTTCTTT,CASTAQGMNTEAFF
TRBV6-5,TRBD1,TRBJ2-7,-,TGTGCCAGCAGTTCCTACGCCGGGACAGGGCTCTCCTACGAGCAGTACTTC,CASSSYAGTGLSYEQYF
TRBV19,-,TRBJ1-2,-,TGTGCCAGTGGGTATGTGAACGCTCAAACCCATCCTAACTATGGCTACACCTTC,CASGYVNAQTHPNYGYTF
TRBV6-5,-,TRBJ2-4,few,TGTGCCAGCAGTTCCTTCACGGAGGCGGCCAAAAACATTCAGTACTTC,CASSSFTEAAKNIQYF
TRBV5-1,-,TRBJ1-1,-,TGCGCCAGCAGCCCTTCCTCCGGCGGCGGTCCTGAAGCTTTCTTT,CASSPSSGGGPEAFF
TRBV6-6,-,TRBJ2-3,-,TGTGCCAGCGGCCGCGTGGGCACAGATACGCAGTATTTT,CASGRVGTDTQYF
TRBV29-1,-,TRBJ2-1,-,TGCAGCGTTAATTTCCCTTCGTCCGGGAGCTCCTACAATGAGCAGTTCTTC,CSVNFPSSGSSYNEQFF
TRBV6-2/TRBV6-3,TRBD1,TRBJ2-7,-,TGTGCCAGCAATCACAGGGGGCTAAGCTCCTACGAGCAGTACTTC,CASNHRGLSSYEQYF
TRBV20-1,-,TRBJ2-7,few,TGCAGTGCCCTCACACCCCTTAGTTACGAGCAGTACTTC,CSALTPLSYEQYF
TRBV11-1,TRBD2,TRBJ2-2,once,TGTGCCAGCAGCTTGGCGGGAGTCGGCGGGGAGCTGTTTTTT,CASSLAGVGGELFF
TRBV5-5,-,TRBJ2-3,-,TGTGCCAGCAGCTTGGACGCCCTTACTAGCACAGATACGCAGTATTTT,CASSLDALTSTDTQYF
TRBV6-5,-,TRBJ2-5,-,TGTGCCAGCAGTTCGCGACAGGTCCGAGAGACCCAGTACTTC,CASSSRQVRETQYF
TRBV7-2,-,TRBJ2-4,-,TGTGCCAGCAGCTCCAACAGGGAGGGGAACATTCAGTACTTC,CASSSNREGNIQYF
TRBV29-1,-,TRBJ2-5,-,TGCAGCGCAGGCCCGTTAGGGGTAGGAGAGACCCAGTACTTC,CSAGPLGVGETQYF